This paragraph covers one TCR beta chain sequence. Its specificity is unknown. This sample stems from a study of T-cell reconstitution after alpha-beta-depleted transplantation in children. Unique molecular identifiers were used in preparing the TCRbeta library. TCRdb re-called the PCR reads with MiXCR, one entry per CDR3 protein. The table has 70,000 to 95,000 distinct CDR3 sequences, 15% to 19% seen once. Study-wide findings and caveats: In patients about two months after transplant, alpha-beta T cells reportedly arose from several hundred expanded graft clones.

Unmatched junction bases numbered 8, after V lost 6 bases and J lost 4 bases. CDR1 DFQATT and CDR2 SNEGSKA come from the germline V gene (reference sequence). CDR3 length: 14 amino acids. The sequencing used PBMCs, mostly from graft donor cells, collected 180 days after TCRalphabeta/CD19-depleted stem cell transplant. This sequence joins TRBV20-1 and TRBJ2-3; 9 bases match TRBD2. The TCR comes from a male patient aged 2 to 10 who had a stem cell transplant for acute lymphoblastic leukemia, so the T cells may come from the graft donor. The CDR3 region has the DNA TGCAGTGCCCACCTAGCGGGGAGCTCAGATACGCAGTATTTT. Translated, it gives CSAHLAGSSDTQYF.